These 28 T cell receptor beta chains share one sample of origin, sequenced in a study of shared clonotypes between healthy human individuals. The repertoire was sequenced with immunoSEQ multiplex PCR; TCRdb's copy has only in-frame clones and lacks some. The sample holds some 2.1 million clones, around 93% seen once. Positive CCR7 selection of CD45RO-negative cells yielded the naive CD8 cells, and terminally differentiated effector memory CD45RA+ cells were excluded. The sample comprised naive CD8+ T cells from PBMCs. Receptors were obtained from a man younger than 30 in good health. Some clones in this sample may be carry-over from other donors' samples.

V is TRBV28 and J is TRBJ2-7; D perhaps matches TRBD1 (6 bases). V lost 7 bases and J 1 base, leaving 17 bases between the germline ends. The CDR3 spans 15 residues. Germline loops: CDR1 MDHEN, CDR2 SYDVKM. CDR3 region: CASTLVTGYSYEQYF. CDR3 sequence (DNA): TGTGCCAGCACCCTGGTGACAGGCTATTCCTACGAGCAGTACTTC.

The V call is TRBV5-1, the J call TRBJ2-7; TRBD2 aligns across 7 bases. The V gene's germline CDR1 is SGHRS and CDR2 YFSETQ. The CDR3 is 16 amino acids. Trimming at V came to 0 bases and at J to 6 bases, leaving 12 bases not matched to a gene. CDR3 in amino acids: CASSLGLARGAVEQYF. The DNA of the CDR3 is TGCGCCAGCAGCTTGGGACTAGCTCGGGGAGCGGTCGAGCAGTACTTC.

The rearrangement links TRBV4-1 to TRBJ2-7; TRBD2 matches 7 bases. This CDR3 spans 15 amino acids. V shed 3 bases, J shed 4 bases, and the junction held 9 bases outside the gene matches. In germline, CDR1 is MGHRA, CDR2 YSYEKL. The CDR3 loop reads CASSQVRGRGYEQYF. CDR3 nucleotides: TGCGCCAGCAGCCAGGTTCGCGGGAGAGGGTACGAGCAGTACTTC.

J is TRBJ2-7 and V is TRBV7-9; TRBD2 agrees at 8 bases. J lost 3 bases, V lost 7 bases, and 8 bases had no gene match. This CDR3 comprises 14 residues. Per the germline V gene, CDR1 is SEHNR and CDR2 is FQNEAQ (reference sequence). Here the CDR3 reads CASNPPGLVYEQYF. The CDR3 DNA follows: TGTGCCAGCAACCCACCGGGACTAGTCTACGAGCAGTACTTC.

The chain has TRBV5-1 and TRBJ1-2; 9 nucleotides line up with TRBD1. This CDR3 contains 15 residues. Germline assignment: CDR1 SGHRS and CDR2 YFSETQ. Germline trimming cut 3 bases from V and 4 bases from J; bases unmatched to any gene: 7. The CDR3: CASSWAGTGTYGYTF. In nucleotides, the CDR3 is TGCGCCAGCAGCTGGGCCGGGACAGGGACCTATGGCTACACCTTC.

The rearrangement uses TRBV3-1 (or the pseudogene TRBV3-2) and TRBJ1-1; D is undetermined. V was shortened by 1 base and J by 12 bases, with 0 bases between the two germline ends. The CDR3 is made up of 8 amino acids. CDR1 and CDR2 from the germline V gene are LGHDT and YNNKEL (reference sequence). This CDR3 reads CASSQAFF. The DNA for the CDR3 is TGTGCCAGCAGCCAAGCTTTCTTT.

Here the CDR3 reads CSVRQGKKLFF. CDR3 DNA sequence: TGCAGCGTCCGACAGGGCAAAAAACTGTTTTTT. The chain joins TRBV29-1 to TRBJ1-4; TRBD1 matches at 7 bases. Germline trimming cut 6 bases from V and 9 bases from J; bases unmatched to any gene: 4. The CDR3 is 11 residues long. Per germline, CDR1 SQVTM and CDR2 ANQGSEA.

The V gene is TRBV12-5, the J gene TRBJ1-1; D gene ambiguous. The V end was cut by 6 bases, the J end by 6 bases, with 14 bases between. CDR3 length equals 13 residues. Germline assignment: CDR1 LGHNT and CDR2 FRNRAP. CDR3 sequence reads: CASGNGRVSEAFF. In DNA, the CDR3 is TGTGCTAGTGGCAACGGGAGGGTGTCTGAAGCTTTCTTT.

CDR3 DNA: TGTGCCAGCCGCGGGAGTGTCGGCACAGATACGCAGTATTTT. Translation gives CASRGSVGTDTQYF. This chain connects TRBV2 to TRBJ2-3; 7 bases map to TRBD2. Germline loops: CDR1 SNHLY, CDR2 FYNNEI. CDR3 size: 14 residues. The V segment lost 8 bases and the J segment 1 base; nucleotides outside the gene matches: 6.

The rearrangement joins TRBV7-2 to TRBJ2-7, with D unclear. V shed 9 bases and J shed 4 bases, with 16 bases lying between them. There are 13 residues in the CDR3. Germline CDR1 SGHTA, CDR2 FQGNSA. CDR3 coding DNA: TGTGCCAGTGGATGGTTGGCCGTATACGAGCAGTACTTC. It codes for CASGWLAVYEQYF.

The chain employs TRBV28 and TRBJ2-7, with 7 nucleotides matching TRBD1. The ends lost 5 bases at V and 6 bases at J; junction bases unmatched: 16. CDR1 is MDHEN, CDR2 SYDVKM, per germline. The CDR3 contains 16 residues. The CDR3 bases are TGTGCCAGCAGTCCTGACAGGGTCGAGTGGTTTAGCGAGCAGTACTTC. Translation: CASSPDRVEWFSEQYF.

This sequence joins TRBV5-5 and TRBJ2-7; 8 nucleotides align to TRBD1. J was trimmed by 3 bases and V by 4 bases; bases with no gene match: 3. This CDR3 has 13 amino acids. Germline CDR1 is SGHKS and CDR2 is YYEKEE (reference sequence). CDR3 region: CASSIDRGYEQYF. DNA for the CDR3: TGTGCCAGCAGCATCGACAGGGGCTACGAGCAGTACTTC.

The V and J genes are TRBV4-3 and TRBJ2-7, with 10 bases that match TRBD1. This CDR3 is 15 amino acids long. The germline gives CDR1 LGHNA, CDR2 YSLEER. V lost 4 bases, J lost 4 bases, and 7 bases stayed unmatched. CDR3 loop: CASSPGQGVRYEQYF. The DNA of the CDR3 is TGCGCCAGCAGCCCCGGACAGGGGGTACGTTACGAGCAGTACTTC.

The CDR3 reads CASSLTGGEKLFF. The CDR3 region has the DNA TGTGCCAGCAGCTTAACCGGCGGTGAAAAACTGTTTTTT. The J gene is TRBJ1-4, the V gene TRBV13, with D unclear. V was trimmed by 2 bases and J by 7 bases, leaving 8 bases between them. Germline V gene data show CDR1 as PRHDT and CDR2 as FYEKMQ (reference sequence). The CDR3 consists of 13 residues.

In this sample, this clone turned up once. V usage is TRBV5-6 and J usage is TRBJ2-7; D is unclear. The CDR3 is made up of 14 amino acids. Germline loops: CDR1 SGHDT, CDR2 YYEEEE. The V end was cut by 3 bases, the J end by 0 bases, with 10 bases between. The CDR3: CASSSRTGSYEQYF. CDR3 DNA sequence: TGTGCCAGCAGCTCTCGGACGGGCTCCTACGAGCAGTACTTC.

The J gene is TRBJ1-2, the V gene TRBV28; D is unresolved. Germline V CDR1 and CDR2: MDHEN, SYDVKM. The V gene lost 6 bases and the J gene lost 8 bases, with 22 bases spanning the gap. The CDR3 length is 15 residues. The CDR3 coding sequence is TGTGCCAGCAGCCCAGACCTCGGACCGGGTCGGGGCTACACCTTC. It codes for CASSPDLGPGRGYTF.

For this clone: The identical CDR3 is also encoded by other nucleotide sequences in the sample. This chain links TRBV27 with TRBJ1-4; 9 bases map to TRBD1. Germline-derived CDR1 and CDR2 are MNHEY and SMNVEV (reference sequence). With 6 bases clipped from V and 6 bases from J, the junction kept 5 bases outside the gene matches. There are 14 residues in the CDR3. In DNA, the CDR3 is TGTGCCAGCAGCCCGGACAGGGGTGATGAAAAACTGTTTTTT. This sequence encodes CASSPDRGDEKLFF.

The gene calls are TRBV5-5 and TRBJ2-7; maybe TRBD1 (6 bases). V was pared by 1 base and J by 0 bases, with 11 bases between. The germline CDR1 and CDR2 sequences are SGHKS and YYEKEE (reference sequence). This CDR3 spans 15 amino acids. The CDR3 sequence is CASSLYTGPSYEQYF. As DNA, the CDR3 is TGTGCCAGCAGCTTGTACACAGGGCCCTCCTACGAGCAGTACTTC.

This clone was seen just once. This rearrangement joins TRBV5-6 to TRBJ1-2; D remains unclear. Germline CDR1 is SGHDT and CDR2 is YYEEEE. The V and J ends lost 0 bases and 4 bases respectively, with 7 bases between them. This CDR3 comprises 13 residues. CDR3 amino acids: CASSLARTYGYTF. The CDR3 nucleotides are TGTGCCAGCAGCTTGGCACGGACCTATGGCTACACCTTC.

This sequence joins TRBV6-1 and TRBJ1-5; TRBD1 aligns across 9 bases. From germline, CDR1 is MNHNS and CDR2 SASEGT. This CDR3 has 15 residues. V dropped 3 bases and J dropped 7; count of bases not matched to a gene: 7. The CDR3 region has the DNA TGTGCCAGCAGTGATGGTGACAGGGGGGGGCAGCCCCAGCATTTT. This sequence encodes CASSDGDRGGQPQHF.

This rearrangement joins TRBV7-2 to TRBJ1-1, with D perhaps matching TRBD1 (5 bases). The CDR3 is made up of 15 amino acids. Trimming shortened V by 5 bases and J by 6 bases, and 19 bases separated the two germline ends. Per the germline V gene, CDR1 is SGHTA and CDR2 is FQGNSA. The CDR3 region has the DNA TGTGCCAGCAGCATTGGCCTTGGGGGTAGCGCTGAAGCTTTCTTT. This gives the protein CASSIGLGGSAEAFF.

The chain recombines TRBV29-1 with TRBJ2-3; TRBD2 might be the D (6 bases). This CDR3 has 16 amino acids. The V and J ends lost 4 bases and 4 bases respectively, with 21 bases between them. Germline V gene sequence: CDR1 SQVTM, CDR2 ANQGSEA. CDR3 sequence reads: CSVGGDLGDPADTQYF. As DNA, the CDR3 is TGCAGCGTTGGGGGGGACTTAGGAGATCCCGCAGATACGCAGTATTTT.

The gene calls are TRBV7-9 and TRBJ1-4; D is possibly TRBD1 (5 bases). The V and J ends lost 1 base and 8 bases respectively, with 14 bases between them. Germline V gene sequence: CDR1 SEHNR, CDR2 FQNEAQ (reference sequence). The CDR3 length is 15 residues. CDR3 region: CASSLGESGSEKLFF. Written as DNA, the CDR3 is TGTGCCAGCAGCTTAGGGGAGTCAGGGAGCGAAAAACTGTTTTTT.

The CDR3 protein is CASSVGDWAGGTYGYTF. In DNA form, the CDR3 reads TGTGCCAGCAGCGTAGGGGATTGGGCAGGGGGGACCTATGGCTACACCTTC. The V gene is TRBV9, the J gene TRBJ1-2; TRBD1 matches 7 bases. Trimming cost V 0 bases and J 4 bases; bases outside gene matches: 12. The CDR3 covers 17 residues. Germline CDR1 reads SGDLS; CDR2 reads YYNGEE.

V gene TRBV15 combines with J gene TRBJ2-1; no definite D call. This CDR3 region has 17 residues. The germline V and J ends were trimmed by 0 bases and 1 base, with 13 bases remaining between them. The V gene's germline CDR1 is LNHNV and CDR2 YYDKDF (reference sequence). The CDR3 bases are TGTGCCACCAGCAGAGATACACTTGCGGAGTCCTACAATGAGCAGTTCTTC. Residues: CATSRDTLAESYNEQFF.

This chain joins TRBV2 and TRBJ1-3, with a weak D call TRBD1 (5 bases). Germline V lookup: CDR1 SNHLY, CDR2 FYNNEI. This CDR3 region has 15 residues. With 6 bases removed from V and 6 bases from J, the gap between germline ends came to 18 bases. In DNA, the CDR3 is TGTGCCAGCAGGTACTACCGGGACTCCTTAAACACCATATATTTT. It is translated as CASRYYRDSLNTIYF. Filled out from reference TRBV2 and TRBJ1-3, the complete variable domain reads EPEVTQTPSHQVTQMGQEVILRCVPISNHLYFYWYRQILGQKVEFLVSFYNNEISEKSEIFDDQFSVERPDGSNFTLKIRSTKLEDSAMYFCASRYYRDSLNTIYFGEGSWLTVV.

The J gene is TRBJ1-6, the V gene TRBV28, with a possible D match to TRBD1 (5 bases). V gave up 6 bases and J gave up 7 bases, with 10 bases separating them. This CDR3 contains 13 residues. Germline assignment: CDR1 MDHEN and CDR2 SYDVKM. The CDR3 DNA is TGTGCCAGCAGGCCAGGGTGGAATTCACCCCTCCACTTT. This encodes CASRPGWNSPLHF.

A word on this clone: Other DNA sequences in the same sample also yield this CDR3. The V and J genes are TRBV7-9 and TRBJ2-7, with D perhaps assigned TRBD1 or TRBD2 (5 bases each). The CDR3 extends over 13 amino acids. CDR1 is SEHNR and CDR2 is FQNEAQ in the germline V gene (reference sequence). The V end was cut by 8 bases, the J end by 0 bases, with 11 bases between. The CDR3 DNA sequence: TGTGCCAGCGGGGCAGGGAGCTCCTACGAGCAGTACTTC. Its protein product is CASGAGSSYEQYF.